This T cell receptor (beta chain) was found in a study of blood T cell repertoires in COVID-19. Overall study context: Acute-phase and convalescent COVID-19 samples originated in the United States, Italy and Spain. T cells, B-cell-depleted T cells, or PBMCs supplied cDNA or gDNA.

V shed 0 bases and J shed 3 bases, with 12 bases lying between them. The length of the CDR3 is 16 residues. Germline lookup yields CDR1 LGHDT and CDR2 YNNKEL (reference sequence). Original methodology: Using reference gene primer amplification, nucleated cell counts were estimated. TCRdb keeps only in-frame clones here, not all; method: immunoSEQ multiplex PCR. The V and J calls and clone size were taken over from that table, and D and trimming were inferred from the DNA. The table records 200,000 or so clones, roughly 76% of them present only once. The V gene is TRBV3-1 (or the pseudogene TRBV3-2), the J gene TRBJ1-5; a possible D gene is TRBD1 (6 bases). Sample: peripheral blood. The TCR comes from a woman of 80 years or more with COVID-19, enrolled during active disease. The CDR3 DNA is TGTGCCAGCAGCCAAGAGGGGGGGCGCTTCAATCAGCCCCAGCATTTT. Its protein is CASSQEGGRFNQPQHF.